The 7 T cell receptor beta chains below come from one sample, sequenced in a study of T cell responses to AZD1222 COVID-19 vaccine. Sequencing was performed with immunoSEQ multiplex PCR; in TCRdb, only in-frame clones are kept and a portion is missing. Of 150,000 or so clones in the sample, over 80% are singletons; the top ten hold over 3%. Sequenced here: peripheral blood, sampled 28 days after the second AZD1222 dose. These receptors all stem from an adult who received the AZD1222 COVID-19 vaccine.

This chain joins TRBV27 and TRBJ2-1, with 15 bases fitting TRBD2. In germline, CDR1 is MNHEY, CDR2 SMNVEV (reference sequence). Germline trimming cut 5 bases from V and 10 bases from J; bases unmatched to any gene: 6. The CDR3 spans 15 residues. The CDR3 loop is CASSLWTSGGEEQFF. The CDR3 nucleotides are TGTGCCAGCAGTCTCTGGACTAGCGGGGGGGAGGAGCAGTTCTTC.

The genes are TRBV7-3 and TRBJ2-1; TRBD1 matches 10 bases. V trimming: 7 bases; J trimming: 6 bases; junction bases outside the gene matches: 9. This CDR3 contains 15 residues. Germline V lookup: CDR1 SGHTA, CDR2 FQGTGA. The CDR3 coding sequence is TGTGCCAGCACCTTCGGGACAGGGGAGGTCAATGAGCAGTTCTTC. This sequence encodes CASTFGTGEVNEQFF.

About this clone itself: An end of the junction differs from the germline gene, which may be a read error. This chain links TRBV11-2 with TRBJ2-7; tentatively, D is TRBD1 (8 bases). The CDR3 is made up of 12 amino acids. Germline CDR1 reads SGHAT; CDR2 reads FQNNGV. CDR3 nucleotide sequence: TGTGCCAGCAGCCCCGGGGGGACAGGCTACCTCTTC. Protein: CASSPGGTGYLF.

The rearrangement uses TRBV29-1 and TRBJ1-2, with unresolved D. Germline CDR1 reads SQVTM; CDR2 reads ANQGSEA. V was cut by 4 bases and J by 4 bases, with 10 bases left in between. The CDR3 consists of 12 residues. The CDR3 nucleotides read TGCAGCGTTGTGTACGGCTTCTATGGCTACACCTTC. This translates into CSVVYGFYGYTF.

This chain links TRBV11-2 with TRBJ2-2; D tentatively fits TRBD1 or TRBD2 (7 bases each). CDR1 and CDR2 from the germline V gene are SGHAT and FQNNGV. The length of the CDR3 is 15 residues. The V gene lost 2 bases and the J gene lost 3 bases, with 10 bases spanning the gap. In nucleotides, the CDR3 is TGTGCCAGCAGCTTACAGGGGGGGCACACCGGGGAGCTGTTTTTT. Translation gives CASSLQGGHTGELFF.

The CDR3 reads CASSHMGRTSGTSDTQYF. CDR3 DNA: TGTGCCAGCAGCCATATGGGGAGGACTAGCGGTACGTCAGATACGCAGTATTTT. The chain has TRBV3-1 (or the pseudogene TRBV3-2) and TRBJ2-3, with TRBD2 identical over 10 bases. This CDR3 contains 18 residues. The V and J ends lost 3 bases and 4 bases, in that order; junction bases with no gene match: 13. Germline V gives CDR1 LGHDT, CDR2 YNNKEL (reference sequence).

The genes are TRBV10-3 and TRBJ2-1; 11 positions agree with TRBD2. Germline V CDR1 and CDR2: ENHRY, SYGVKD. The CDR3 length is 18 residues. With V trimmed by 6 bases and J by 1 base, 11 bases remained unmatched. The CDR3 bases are TGTGCCATCAGGCCCGGGACTAGCGGCACTAAATCCTACAATGAGCAGTTCTTC. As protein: CAIRPGTSGTKSYNEQFF.